A single T cell receptor beta chain is shown here with its context. Its matching antigen is unknown. The data are from a study of cytomegalovirus exposure and HLA in healthy donors. Study-wide context: A prior study identified approximately 110 million unique TCR beta sequences from 190 million or so T cells. The study, taken as a whole, reports: On later analysis, the bulk of CMV-associated TCR beta chains appeared to be HLA-restricted. Researchers reported in a later analysis that a missense DCLRE1C variant was tied to TCR beta V- and J-gene trimming. The study found most TCR sequences rare, yet found some public TCRs in many donors.

The V and J ends lost 0 bases and 1 base, in that order; junction bases with no gene match: 11. Germline V lookup: CDR1 SGHRS, CDR2 YFSETQ. The CDR3 totals 20 residues. The study ran its PCR with 60 Vbeta and 13 Jbeta primers. Sequencing was performed with immunoSEQ multiplex PCR; in TCRdb, only in-frame clones are kept and a portion is missing. The sample consists of a few hundred thousand clones, roughly 91% of them appearing once. This receptor was identified in a girl aged 2 to 9 in good health and CMV-seronegative. Sequencing input: PBMCs. This chain links TRBV5-1 with TRBJ2-3; TRBD2 matches 13 bases. The CDR3 region is CASSLARGLAGRVGTDTQYF. The CDR3 DNA follows: TGCGCCAGCAGCTTGGCCAGGGGACTAGCGGGAAGGGTGGGCACAGATACGCAGTATTTT. The full variable domain, its missing parts supplied by reference TRBV5-1 and TRBJ2-3, is KAGVTQTPRYLIKTRGQQVTLSCSPISGHRSVSWYQQTPGQGLQFLFEYFSETQRNKGNFPGRFSGRQFSNSRSEMNVSTLELGDSALYLCASSLARGLAGRVGTDTQYFGPGTRLTVL.